The present entry profiles one TCR beta chain with its context. V lost 5 bases and J lost 6, with 8 bases in between. There are 11 residues in the CDR3. Germline CDR1 reads SGHVS; CDR2 reads FQNEAQ. TCRdb independently ran MiXCR on the 5' RACE reads; one entry per CDR3 protein. The data show approximately 190,000 distinct CDR3 sequences, with around 19% seen just once and 2.4% held by the top ten. This sample is drawn from a study of T-cell memory formation after mild COVID-19. This clonotype was obtained from an adult woman who had mild COVID-19 (a few samples of this study predate the infection). Cell type and time point are not known. Sequencing was performed on PBMCs or a T cell subset sorted from them (not recorded which). The rearrangement joins TRBV7-8 to TRBJ2-7; the D is unclear. CDR3 loop: CASSNSPEQYF. The CDR3 coding sequence is TGTGCCAGCAGCAACTCACCCGAGCAGTACTTC.